A selection of T cell receptor beta chains follows, all from one sample in a study of Graves' ophthalmopathy and Graves' hyperthyroidism. TCRdb passed the multiplex PCR reads through MiXCR, listing each CDR3 protein once. The table lists over a million distinct CDR3 sequences, about 35% of them singletons. Sequenced input: peripheral blood or thyroid tissue (not recorded which). The source is an adult man with Graves' hyperthyroidism. Each CDR3 is given with its conserved first and last residue. The D gene is left open where the match is weak. The size of a clone is reported for some rows only, either as once, few or many, or as a class for expanded clones.

d_call j_call clone_size v_call cdr3_aa cdr3_nt
. TRBJ2-2 . TRBV2 CASGRTTLTGELFF TGTGCCAGCGGCCGGACTACCCTAACCGGGGAGCTGTTTTTT
TRBD1 TRBJ2-6 many TRBV4-3 CASSFDRAGANVLTF TGCGCCAGCAGCTTCGACAGGGCTGGGGCCAACGTCCTGACTTTC
. TRBJ1-1 many TRBV2 CASSEGDTEAFF TGTGCCAGCAGTGAGGGCGACACTGAAGCTTTCTTT
. TRBJ2-5 . TRBV6-2/TRBV6-3 CASSYGAGAQETQYF TGTGCCAGCAGTTACGGTGCAGGGGCCCAAGAGACCCAGTACTTC
TRBD1 TRBJ2-5 many TRBV9 CASSYRGQQTQYF TGTGCCAGCAGTTACAGGGGTCAGCAGACCCAGTACTTC
TRBD1 TRBJ2-5 . TRBV6-5 CASSARDRRGETQYF TGTGCCAGCAGTGCCCGGGACAGGCGTGGGGAGACCCAGTACTTC
. TRBJ1-5 . TRBV10-3 CAISSRLNQPQHF TGTGCCATCAGTTCCAGACTCAATCAGCCCCAGCATTTT
. TRBJ1-5 many TRBV19 CASIPGGNQPQHF TGTGCCAGTATCCCAGGGGGCAATCAGCCCCAGCATTTT
. TRBJ1-1 many TRBV20-1 CSARDDGEAFF TGCAGTGCTAGAGACGATGGTGAAGCTTTCTTT
. TRBJ1-5 . TRBV28 CASSFGFLPQHF TGTGCCAGCAGTTTCGGGTTTTTGCCCCAGCATTTT
TRBD2 TRBJ2-5 many TRBV7-2 CASTSMGGEQETQYF TGTGCCAGCACCTCGATGGGGGGGGAGCAAGAGACCCAGTACTTC
. TRBJ1-5 . TRBV12-3/TRBV12-4 CASSRVGENQPQHF TGTGCCAGCTCCCGAGTAGGGGAGAATCAGCCCCAGCATTTT
. TRBJ2-5 many TRBV7-9 CASSLGSGWEETQYF TGTGCCAGCAGCTTAGGTTCAGGGTGGGAAGAGACCCAGTACTTC
. TRBJ2-5 . TRBV7-9 CASSVDQYF TGTGCCAGCAGCGTGGACCAGTACTTC
. TRBJ2-5 many TRBV11-2 CASSSATENQETQYF TGTGCCAGCAGCTCAGCGACAGAAAACCAAGAGACCCAGTACTTC
. TRBJ1-5 many TRBV7-9 CASSLALVGSPQHF TGTGCCAGCAGCTTAGCGCTGGTGGGATCGCCCCAGCATTTT
TRBD1 TRBJ1-1 . TRBV5-5 CASSGTSGTGPMNTEAFF TGCGCCAGCAGCGGGACTAGCGGGACAGGGCCGATGAACACTGAAGCTTTCTTT
. TRBJ1-5 few TRBV12-3/TRBV12-4 CASSTQGSFQPQHF TGTGCCAGCAGTACTCAGGGTTCTTTTCAGCCCCAGCATTTT
. TRBJ1-5 few TRBV20-1 CSGSLAEGQPQHF TGCAGTGGGTCCCTCGCAGAAGGTCAGCCCCAGCATTTT
TRBD2 TRBJ2-5 many TRBV2 CASTASGRAGQETQYF TGTGCCAGCACGGCTAGCGGGAGGGCGGGCCAAGAGACCCAGTACTTC
. TRBJ1-2 many TRBV9 CASSGGTLYGYTF TGTGCCAGCAGCGGCGGGACACTCTATGGCTACACCTTC
. TRBJ2-7 once TRBV3-1 CASSTTVQGGTYEQYF TGTGCCAGCAGCACAACCGTACAGGGGGGGACCTACGAGCAGTACTTC
. TRBJ2-2 few TRBV19 CASSIDEGFTPAGELFF TGTGCCAGTAGTATAGATGAGGGCTTCACACCGGCCGGGGAGCTGTTTTTT
. TRBJ1-1 . TRBV20-1 CSASTENTEAFF TGCAGTGCTAGTACCGAGAACACTGAAGCTTTCTTT
TRBD1 TRBJ1-5 few TRBV28 CATAPGQGNQPQHF TGTGCCACCGCCCCAGGACAGGGCAATCAGCCCCAGCATTTT
TRBD1 TRBJ2-7 . TRBV7-2 CASSRPGTGTYEQYF TGTGCCAGCAGCCGTCCCGGGACAGGCACCTACGAGCAGTACTTC
TRBD2 TRBJ2-7 few TRBV20-1 CSARDTQRGTYEQYF TGCAGTGCTAGAGATACGCAGCGGGGGACCTACGAGCAGTACTTC
TRBD1 TRBJ2-7 . TRBV5-1 CASSHEPGQSSYEQYF TGCGCCAGCAGCCATGAACCGGGACAGAGCTCCTACGAGCAGTACTTC
. TRBJ1-4 many TRBV15 CATSRDGANEKLFF TGTGCCACCAGCAGAGATGGGGCCAATGAAAAACTGTTTTTT